The source of this TCR beta chain is a study of T cell changes during pregnancy in multiple sclerosis. V was pared by 11 bases and J by 11 bases, with 10 bases of the junction left unmatched. The germline gives CDR1 MNHEY, CDR2 SVGAGI. This CDR3 is 11 amino acids long. This table comes from immunoSEQ multiplex PCR, and its TCRdb copy is limited to in-frame clones, with some not included. This sample has 30,000 to 40,000 clones, with roughly 89% found just once. This receptor was identified in a female donor in good health, enrolled as a control in a pregnancy study. The chain couples TRBV6-5 to TRBJ1-1, with TRBD1 identical over 8 bases. The sample in question was CD4+ T cells from peripheral blood mononuclear cells, obtained after pregnancy. For the CDR3, the DNA is TGTGCCGGACATTACAGGGGGAGGGCTTTCTTT. Translating it yields CAGHYRGRAFF.